This T cell receptor (beta chain) emerged from a study of control samples from healthy donors and cancer patients. This CDR3 is 16 amino acids long. V lost 4 bases to trimming and J lost 3 bases; unmatched junction nucleotides: 12. The germline V gene encodes CDR1 SGHNT and CDR2 YENEEA. This table comes from immunoSEQ multiplex PCR, and its TCRdb copy is limited to in-frame clones, with some not included. The data show 70,000 or so clones, around 84% seen once. The gene calls are TRBV11-3 and TRBJ2-7; TRBD1 agrees at 7 bases. Sample: blood. The source is a man aged 50 to 60 in good health. The CDR3, as DNA: TGTGCCAGCAGCTCTATCTCCGGGACAGACAGCTACGAGCAGTACTTC. Protein product: CASSSISGTDSYEQYF.